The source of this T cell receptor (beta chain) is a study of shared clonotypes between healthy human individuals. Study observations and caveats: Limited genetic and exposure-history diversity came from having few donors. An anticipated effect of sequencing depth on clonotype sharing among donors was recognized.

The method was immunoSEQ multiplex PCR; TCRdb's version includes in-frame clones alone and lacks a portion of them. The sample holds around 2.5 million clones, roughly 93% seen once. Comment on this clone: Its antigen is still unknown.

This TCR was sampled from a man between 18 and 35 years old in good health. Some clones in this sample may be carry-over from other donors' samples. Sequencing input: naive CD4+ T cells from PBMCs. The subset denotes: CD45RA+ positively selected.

The CDR3 DNA is TGTGCCAGCAACGGTAGACTAGGACGATCCACAGATACGCAGTATTTT. It translates to CASNGRLGRSTDTQYF. The chain carries TRBV2 and TRBJ2-3; possibly TRBD2 for D (6 bases). Per germline, CDR1 SNHLY and CDR2 FYNNEI. This CDR3 is 16 amino acids long. Trimming left V 7 bases short and J 2 bases short, with 19 bases between.